This TCR beta chain was recovered during a study of breast tumors, draining lymph nodes, adjacent tissues. Each CDR3 protein is one row after TCRdb ran MiXCR on the multiplex PCR reads. The table lists 150,000 to 200,000 distinct CDR3 sequences, 25% to 40% of them singletons. The lymph nodes were axillary draining lymph nodes from breast cancer patients. The ends were cut back, 4 bases at V and 3 bases at J, with 13 bases in the middle. The germline V gene encodes CDR1 SGDLS and CDR2 YYNGEE. This CDR3 region has 15 residues. This clonotype was counted ten times or more. Its specificity is unknown. Study results and limitations: Findings are consistent with lymph node origin and intratumoral expansion of most tumor T cells. Compared with basal-like, luminal-like tumors shared significantly more repertoire with nontumor tissue.

V usage is TRBV9 and J usage is TRBJ2-2; possibly TRBD1 for D (5 bases). Sample: axillary lymph node tissue. This TCR came from a female donor with breast cancer. Some clones in this sample may be carry-over from other donors' samples. The CDR3 sequence: CASSPRTTDTGELFF. The CDR3 DNA reads TGTGCCAGCAGCCCGAGAACGACAGACACCGGGGAGCTGTTTTTT.